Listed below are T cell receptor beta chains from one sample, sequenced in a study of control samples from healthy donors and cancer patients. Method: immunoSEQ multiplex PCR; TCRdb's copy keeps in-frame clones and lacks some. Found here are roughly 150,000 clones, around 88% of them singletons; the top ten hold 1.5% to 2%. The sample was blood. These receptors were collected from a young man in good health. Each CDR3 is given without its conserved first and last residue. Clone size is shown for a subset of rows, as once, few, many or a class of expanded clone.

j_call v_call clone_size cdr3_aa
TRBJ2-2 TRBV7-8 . ASSLRGGGYTGELF
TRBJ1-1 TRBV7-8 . ASSLDANTEAF
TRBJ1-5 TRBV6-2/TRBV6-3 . ASSYSGRNGQPQH
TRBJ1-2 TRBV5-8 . ASSWGPDPDYGYT
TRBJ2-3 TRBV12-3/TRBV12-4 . ASNLNTDTQY
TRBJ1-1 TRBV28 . ASIDRGTEAF
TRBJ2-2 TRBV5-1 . ASTNSRGYTGELF
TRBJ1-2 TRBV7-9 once ASSLGQSANYGYT
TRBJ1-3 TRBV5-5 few ASSLAGQFHSGNTIY
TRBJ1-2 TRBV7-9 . AIDSYGYT
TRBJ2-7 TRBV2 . ASIGDGRAGAYEQY
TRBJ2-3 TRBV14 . ASSLGGSSRRQGTQY
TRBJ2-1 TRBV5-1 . ASSSTGTDNEQF
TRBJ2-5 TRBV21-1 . ASSKLVGETQY